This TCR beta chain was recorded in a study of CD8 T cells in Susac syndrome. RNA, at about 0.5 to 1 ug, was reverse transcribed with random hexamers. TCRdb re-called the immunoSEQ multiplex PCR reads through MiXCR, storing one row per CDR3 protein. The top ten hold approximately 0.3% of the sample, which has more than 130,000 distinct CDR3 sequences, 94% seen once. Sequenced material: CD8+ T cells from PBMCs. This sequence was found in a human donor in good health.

The CDR3 is CASKPQGGVNYGYTF. Written as DNA, the CDR3 is TGTGCCAGCAAGCCACAGGGCGGCGTCAACTATGGCTACACCTTC. This chain links TRBV25-1 with TRBJ1-2; possibly TRBD1 for D (6 bases). V dropped 7 bases and J dropped 2 bases, with 17 bases sitting between them. CDR1 is MGHDK and CDR2 is SYGVNS in the germline V gene. The CDR3 loop spans 15 amino acids.